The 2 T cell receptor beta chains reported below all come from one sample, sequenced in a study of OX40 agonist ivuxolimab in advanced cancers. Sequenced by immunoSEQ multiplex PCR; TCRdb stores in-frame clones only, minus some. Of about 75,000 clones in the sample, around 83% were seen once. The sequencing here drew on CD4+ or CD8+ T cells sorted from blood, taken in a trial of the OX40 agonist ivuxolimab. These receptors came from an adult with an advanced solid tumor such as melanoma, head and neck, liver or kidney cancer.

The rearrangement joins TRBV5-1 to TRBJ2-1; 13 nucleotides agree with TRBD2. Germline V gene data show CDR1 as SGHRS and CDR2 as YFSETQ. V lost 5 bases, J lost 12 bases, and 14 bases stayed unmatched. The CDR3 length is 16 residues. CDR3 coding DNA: TGCGCCAGCAGTTCTGGGACTAGCGGGATTAAGATGGGGCAGTTCTTC. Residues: CASSSGTSGIKMGQFF. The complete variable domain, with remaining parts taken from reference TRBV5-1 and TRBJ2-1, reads KAGVTQTPRYLIKTRGQQVTLSCSPISGHRSVSWYQQTPGQGLQFLFEYFSETQRNKGNFPGRFSGRQFSNSRSEMNVSTLELGDSALYLCASSSGTSGIKMGQFFGPGTRLTVL.

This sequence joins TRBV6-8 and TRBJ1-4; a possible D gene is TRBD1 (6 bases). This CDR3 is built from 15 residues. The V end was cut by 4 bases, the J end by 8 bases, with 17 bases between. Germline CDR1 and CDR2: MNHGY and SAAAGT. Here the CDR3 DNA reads TGTGCCAGCAGTTCGGGAACAGGGTCGTTGGAAAAACTGTTTTTT. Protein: CASSSGTGSLEKLFF.